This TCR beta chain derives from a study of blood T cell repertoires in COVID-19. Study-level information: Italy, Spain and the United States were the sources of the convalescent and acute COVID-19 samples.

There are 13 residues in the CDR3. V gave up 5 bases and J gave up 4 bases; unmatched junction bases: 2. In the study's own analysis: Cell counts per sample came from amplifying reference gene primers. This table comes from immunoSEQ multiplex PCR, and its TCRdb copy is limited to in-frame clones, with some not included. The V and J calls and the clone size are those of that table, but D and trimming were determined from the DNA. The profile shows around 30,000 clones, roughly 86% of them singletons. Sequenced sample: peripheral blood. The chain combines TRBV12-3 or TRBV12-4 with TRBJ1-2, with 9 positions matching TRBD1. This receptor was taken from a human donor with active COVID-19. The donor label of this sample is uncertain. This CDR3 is CASSGTGPYGYTF. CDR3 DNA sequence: TGTGCCAGCAGTGGGACAGGGCCCTATGGCTACACCTTC.